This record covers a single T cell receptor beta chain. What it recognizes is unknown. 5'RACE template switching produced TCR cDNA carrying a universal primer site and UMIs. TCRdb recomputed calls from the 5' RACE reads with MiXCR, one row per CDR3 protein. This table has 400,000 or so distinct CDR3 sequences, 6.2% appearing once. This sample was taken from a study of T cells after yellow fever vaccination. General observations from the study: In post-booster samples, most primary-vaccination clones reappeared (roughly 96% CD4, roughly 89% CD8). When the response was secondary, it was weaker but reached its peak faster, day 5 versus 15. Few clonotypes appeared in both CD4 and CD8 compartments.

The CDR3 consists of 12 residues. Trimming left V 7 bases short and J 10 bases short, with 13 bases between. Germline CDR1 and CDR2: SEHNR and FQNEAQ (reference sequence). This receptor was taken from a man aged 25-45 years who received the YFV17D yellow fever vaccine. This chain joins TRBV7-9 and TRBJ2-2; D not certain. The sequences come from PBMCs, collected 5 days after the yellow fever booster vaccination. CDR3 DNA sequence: TGTGCCAGCACCTCGAACTTGTCGGAGCTGTTTTTT. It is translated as CASTSNLSELFF.